Shown below are 11 T cell receptor beta chains from a single sample sequenced in a study of T cell changes during pregnancy in multiple sclerosis. The method was immunoSEQ multiplex PCR; TCRdb's version includes in-frame clones alone and lacks a portion of them. The data contain around 50,000 clones, 80% to 95% of them singletons. Sequencing was performed on CD4+ T cells from peripheral blood mononuclear cells, taken after pregnancy. These receptors all stem from a female donor in good health, enrolled as a control in a pregnancy study.

J is TRBJ2-3 and V is TRBV10-1; 10 bases are a match to TRBD2. V lost 4 bases and J lost 4; bases outside the gene matches: 5. Germline-derived CDR1 and CDR2 are WNHNN and SYGVQD (reference sequence). This CDR3 is built from 15 residues. The DNA of the CDR3 is TGCGCCAGCAGTGTTTCTAGCGGGGGACCAGATACGCAGTATTTT. This translates into CASSVSSGGPDTQYF.

J is TRBJ2-7 and V is TRBV7-8; TRBD1 is a possible D gene (6 bases). The CDR3 contains 14 residues. From germline, CDR1 is SGHVS and CDR2 FQNEAQ. Deletions cut 3 bases from V and 0 bases from J, with 9 bases between. The chain's CDR3 is CASSFDRNSYEQYF. The CDR3 coding sequence is TGTGCCAGCAGCTTTGACAGGAACTCCTACGAGCAGTACTTC.

The CDR3 protein is CASSLSPQEQYF. The CDR3 region has the DNA TGTGCCAGCAGTTTATCCCCCCAGGAGCAGTACTTC. V gene TRBV28 combines with J gene TRBJ2-7; no clear D. With 1 base removed from V and 7 bases from J, the gap between germline ends came to 8 bases. CDR1 and CDR2 from the germline V gene are MDHEN and SYDVKM. This CDR3 is 12 amino acids long.

The CDR3 here is CATNTGERNQPQHF. The CDR3 DNA follows: TGTGCCACTAATACCGGCGAGCGGAATCAGCCCCAGCATTTT. The rearrangement links TRBV19 to TRBJ1-5; D is unclear. V dropped 10 bases and J dropped 4 bases, with 17 bases sitting between them. Germline CDR1 reads LNHDA; CDR2 reads SQIVND (reference sequence). The CDR3 runs 14 residues.

This chain connects TRBV10-3 to TRBJ1-4; D is undetermined. This CDR3 has 13 residues. From germline, CDR1 is ENHRY and CDR2 SYGVKD. V was shortened by 10 bases and J by 5 bases, with 14 bases between the two germline ends. CDR3 sequence reads: CATQTAENEKLFF. The CDR3 DNA follows: TGTGCCACTCAAACAGCGGAAAATGAAAAACTGTTTTTT.

The chain carries TRBV7-2 and TRBJ2-7, with D possibly being TRBD1 (6 bases). Germline lookup yields CDR1 SGHTA and CDR2 FQGNSA. Trimming removed 4 bases at V and 0 bases at J, with 10 bases between. The CDR3 is 14 residues long. CDR3 sequence (DNA): TGTGCCAGCAGCTCCCAGGGGAGCTCCTACGAGCAGTACTTC. Amino acid sequence: CASSSQGSSYEQYF.

The chain couples TRBV5-1 to TRBJ1-1; D is possibly TRBD1 (5 bases). Germline CDR1 SGHRS, CDR2 YFSETQ. This CDR3 comprises 15 residues. V was pared by 4 bases and J by 5 bases, with 18 bases between. The CDR3 DNA reads TGCGCCAGCAGCAAATCAGGGTTTGGGGGGACTGAAGCTTTCTTT. It specifies CASSKSGFGGTEAFF.

V gene TRBV28 combines with J gene TRBJ2-5; a weak D match, TRBD2 (6 bases). The CDR3 has 14 amino acids. From germline, CDR1 is MDHEN and CDR2 SYDVKM. Trimming shortened V by 11 bases and J by 5 bases, and 21 bases separated the two germline ends. CDR3 protein: CAALPLGGEETQYF. In DNA, the CDR3 is TGTGCCGCTCTCCCTCTTGGAGGGGAGGAGACCCAGTACTTC.

The rearrangement joins TRBV5-5 to TRBJ1-2; TRBD1 is a possible D gene (5 bases). CDR1 SGHKS and CDR2 YYEKEE come from the germline V gene (reference sequence). The germline V and J ends were trimmed by 1 base and 0 bases, with 16 bases remaining between them. There are 17 residues in the CDR3. The CDR3 coding sequence is TGTGCCAGCAGCTTGCCTGGCGGGACCCGTACTAACTATGGCTACACCTTC. It codes for CASSLPGGTRTNYGYTF.

The V call is TRBV18, the J call TRBJ2-7; TRBD2 might be the D (6 bases). The CDR3 has 16 amino acids. Germline CDR1 KGHSH, CDR2 LQKENI. The V end lost 3 bases, the J end lost 0 bases, and 15 bases lay between the germline ends. The CDR3 protein is CASSPGTAGSSYEQYF. The CDR3, as DNA: TGTGCCAGCTCACCCGGGACGGCCGGGAGCTCCTACGAGCAGTACTTC.

V is TRBV7-6 and J is TRBJ1-1, with D possibly being TRBD1 (5 bases). Germline V gene lookup returns CDR1 SGHVS and CDR2 FNYEAQ. This CDR3 region has 14 residues. V shed 6 bases and J shed 1 base, with 12 bases lying between them. The CDR3 sequence is CASRRGGGNTEAFF. CDR3 nucleotides: TGTGCCAGCAGGCGGGGCGGTGGGAACACTGAAGCTTTCTTT.